These 26 T cell receptor beta chains share one sample of origin, sequenced in a study of T cell repertoires in cytomegalovirus infection. One entry per CDR3 protein, called by TCRdb with MiXCR from the reads. This table holds around 190,000 distinct CDR3 sequences, approximately 15% found once. The sequencing input was PBMCs. These TCRs come from a human donor in good health (CMV status not recorded). Some clones in this sample may be carry-over from other donors' samples.

There are a few counts of this clonotype. J is TRBJ1-2 and V is TRBV20-1; D is uncertain. Germline V gives CDR1 DFQATT, CDR2 SNEGSKA (reference sequence). The CDR3 has 14 residues. Trimming pared 4 bases from V and 8 bases from J, leaving 20 bases between. This CDR3 is CSATLSTEGLGYTF. The CDR3 region has the DNA TGCAGTGCTACCCTGAGTACGGAGGGATTGGGCTACACCTTC.

The table lists this clonotype with a count of one. A much larger clone lies one base from this, so it may be a read error. The chain carries TRBV6-2 or TRBV6-3 and TRBJ2-7; possibly TRBD1 for D (5 bases). The CDR3 runs 16 residues. CDR1 and CDR2 (germline): MNHEY, SVGEGT. CDR3 amino acids: CTSSYSNRARVDEQYF. DNA of the CDR3: TGTACCAGCAGTTACTCGAATCGCGCCAGGGTTGACGAGCAGTACTTC.

This clonotype was counted only a few times. This chain joins TRBV4-1 and TRBJ2-2; 8 bases are shared with TRBD1. The V gene's germline CDR1 is MGHRA and CDR2 YSYEKL. Trimming cost V 0 bases and J 7 bases; bases outside gene matches: 4. The CDR3 extends over 15 amino acids. The DNA of the CDR3 is TGCGCCAGCAGCCAAGAAGGGACAGGTTTCGGGGAGCTGTTTTTT. Protein sequence: CASSQEGTGFGELFF.

There are a few counts of this clonotype. V gene TRBV29-1 combines with J gene TRBJ1-1; D ambiguous. The ends were cut back, 5 bases at V and 5 bases at J, with 12 bases in the middle. CDR1 SQVTM and CDR2 ANQGSEA come from the germline V gene. The CDR3 runs to 12 residues. CDR3 protein: CSVLGRSTEAFF. DNA for the CDR3: TGCAGCGTTCTTGGGCGATCGACTGAAGCTTTCTTT.

This clonotype showed up many times. The chain recombines TRBV6-5 with TRBJ2-3; D may correspond to TRBD1 or TRBD2 (5 bases each). The CDR3 is 15 residues long. CDR1 and CDR2 from the germline V gene are MNHEY and SVGAGI. Trimming took off 0 bases at V and 2 bases at J, with 9 bases between the two ends. The CDR3 sequence: CASSYSPGTTDTQYF. CDR3 coding DNA: TGTGCCAGCAGTTACTCCCCCGGGACCACAGATACGCAGTATTTT.

The chain combines TRBV12-3 or TRBV12-4 with TRBJ1-2; D ambiguous. Trimming stripped 3 bases from V and 3 bases from J, with 20 bases between. The CDR3 extends over 17 amino acids. CDR3 DNA: TGTGCCAGCAGTTTTTGGGTGTCCTCACAAAGGCACTATGGCTACACCTTC. Translation gives CASSFWVSSQRHYGYTF.

This clonotype was picked up many times. V usage is TRBV20-1 and J usage is TRBJ2-3; D remains ambiguous. This CDR3 contains 15 residues. V lost 1 base, J lost 1 base, and 12 bases lay in between. CDR1 is DFQATT, CDR2 SNEGSKA, per germline (reference sequence). The CDR3 loop reads CSARVTPLGTDTQYF. The CDR3 nucleotides are TGCAGTGCTAGAGTGACCCCTTTGGGCACAGATACGCAGTATTTT.

This clonotype was seen more than once but under ten times. The chain couples TRBV6-1 to TRBJ1-1, with 7 bases lining up with TRBD1. The germline V gene has CDR1 MNHNS and CDR2 SASEGT. The V segment lost 2 bases and the J segment 1 base; nucleotides outside the gene matches: 7. This CDR3 is 16 amino acids long. CDR3 sequence reads: CASSESMDRRNTEAFF. DNA for the CDR3: TGTGCCAGCAGTGAAAGCATGGACAGGAGGAACACTGAAGCTTTCTTT.

The V and J genes are TRBV10-3 and TRBJ1-3, with D possibly matching TRBD1 (6 bases). This CDR3 has 14 amino acids. Germline V gives CDR1 ENHRY, CDR2 SYGVKD. V was clipped by 10 bases and J by 0 bases, with 13 bases between them. The CDR3, as DNA: TGTGCCAGCCTCGGGACATACTCTGGAAACACCATATATTTT. This sequence encodes CASLGTYSGNTIYF.

The sample holds many counts of this clonotype. The chain is built from TRBV7-2 and TRBJ2-3, with 9 bases that match TRBD1. V lost 5 bases and J lost 0; bases outside the gene matches: 6. Germline V lookup: CDR1 SGHTA, CDR2 FQGNSA. CDR3 length: 16 residues. The CDR3 protein is CASSPPGQGSTDTQYF. CDR3 bases: TGTGCCAGCAGCCCCCCCGGACAGGGGAGCACAGATACGCAGTATTTT.

This chain connects TRBV4-2 to TRBJ2-1, with D possibly being TRBD1 (7 bases). The CDR3 consists of 16 residues. CDR1 is LGHNA and CDR2 is YNFKEQ in the germline V gene. Trimming stripped 3 bases from V and 6 bases from J, with 18 bases between. The CDR3 loop reads CASSHPGDRLLNEQFF. CDR3 in DNA: TGTGCCAGCAGCCATCCGGGGGACAGACTCCTCAATGAGCAGTTCTTC.

This clonotype was seen at least ten times. This rearrangement joins TRBV19 to TRBJ2-1; the match to TRBD1 covers 7 bases. Germline assignment: CDR1 LNHDA and CDR2 SQIVND (reference sequence). The J segment lost 9 bases and the V segment lost 6 bases, leaving 8 bases of the junction unmatched. The CDR3 loop spans 13 amino acids. The CDR3 reads CASRAHDRVEQFF. The CDR3 DNA sequence: TGTGCCAGTAGAGCCCACGACAGGGTTGAGCAGTTCTTC. The whole variable domain, remainder taken from reference TRBV19 and TRBJ2-1, is DGGITQSPKYLFRKEGQNVTLSCEQNLNHDAMYWYRQDPGQGLRLIYYSQIVNDFQKGDIAEGYSVSREKKESFPLTVTSAQKNPTAFYLCASRAHDRVEQFFGPGTRLTVL.

This clonotype was counted a few times. V gene TRBV7-2 combines with J gene TRBJ1-4; D may be TRBD1 (5 bases). Germline V gene data show CDR1 as SGHTA and CDR2 as FQGNSA. This CDR3 spans 14 amino acids. The V end was cut by 5 bases, the J end by 8 bases, with 15 bases between. The CDR3 protein is CASSPGTSSEKLFF. The DNA of the CDR3 is TGTGCCAGCAGCCCCGGGACGAGTTCAGAAAAACTGTTTTTT. The entire variable domain, with the rest obtained from reference TRBV7-2 and TRBJ1-4, is as follows: GAGVSQSPSNKVTEKGKDVELRCDPISGHTALYWYRQSLGQGLEFLIYFQGNSAPDKSGLPSDRFSAERTGGSVSTLTIQRTQQEDSAVYLCASSPGTSSEKLFFGSGTQLSVL.

This clonotype was recorded many times. The V gene is TRBV29-1, the J gene TRBJ2-7; 7 bases line up with TRBD2. V lost 7 bases, J lost 6 bases, and 12 bases stayed unmatched. From germline, CDR1 is SQVTM and CDR2 ANQGSEA. The CDR3 has 13 residues. CDR3 sequence reads: CSGQRSGGSEQYF. DNA of the CDR3: TGCAGCGGCCAGCGTTCGGGAGGATCCGAGCAGTACTTC.

In this sample, this clonotype turned up a few times. The chain is built from TRBV10-3 and TRBJ2-7; the match to TRBD1 covers 7 bases. V gave up 2 bases and J gave up 1 base; unmatched junction bases: 2. The CDR3 covers 14 residues. CDR1 ENHRY and CDR2 SYGVKD come from the germline V gene. In DNA, the CDR3 is TGTGCCATCAGTGAGACGGGACAGTCCTACGAGCAGTACTTC. Encoded protein: CAISETGQSYEQYF.

In its sample, this clonotype was seen many times. The chain recombines TRBV6-2 or TRBV6-3 with TRBJ2-7; D remains unclear. Germline lookup yields CDR1 MNHEY and CDR2 SVGEGT. There are 11 residues in the CDR3. Trimming shortened V by 5 bases and J by 4 bases, and 6 bases separated the two germline ends. CDR3 region: CASSHSYEQYF. The CDR3 nucleotides are TGTGCCAGCAGTCATTCTTACGAGCAGTACTTC.

This clonotype has just a few counts. The chain carries TRBV10-3 and TRBJ2-1; no clear D. V was trimmed by 5 bases and J by 0 bases, leaving 11 bases between them. CDR1 is ENHRY, CDR2 SYGVKD, per germline. The CDR3 has 15 residues. The CDR3 reads CAISPVKDSYNEQFF. The DNA of the CDR3 is TGTGCCATCAGTCCAGTTAAGGACTCCTACAATGAGCAGTTCTTC.

This clonotype was seen at least ten times. The rearrangement links TRBV7-2 to TRBJ1-5; D is unclear. Germline assignment: CDR1 SGHTA and CDR2 FQGNSA. Trimming took 5 bases from V and 7 from J, leaving 15 bases between them. This CDR3 contains 14 residues. CDR3 nucleotide sequence: TGTGCCAGCAGCCGACGCCGTGGTGGGCAGCCCCAGCATTTT. It translates to CASSRRRGGQPQHF.

This clonotype was detected ten times or more. The genes are TRBV7-8 and TRBJ2-3, with D uncertain. Germline V lookup: CDR1 SGHVS, CDR2 FQNEAQ. Trimming took off 5 bases at V and 1 base at J, with 10 bases between the two ends. CDR3 size: 14 residues. DNA for the CDR3: TGTGCCAGCAGCCCTACGGGCCGCACAGATACGCAGTATTTT. Protein: CASSPTGRTDTQYF. The complete variable domain, with remaining parts taken from reference TRBV7-8 and TRBJ2-3, reads GAGVSQSPRYKVAKRGQDVALRCDPISGHVSLFWYQQALGQGPEFLTYFQNEAQLDKSGLPSDRFFAERPEGSVSTLKIQRTQQEDSAVYLCASSPTGRTDTQYFGPGTRLTVL.

This clonotype was counted a few times. The rearrangement uses TRBV10-3 and TRBJ2-7; tentative D call: TRBD2 (5 bases). Looked up from germline, CDR1 is ENHRY and CDR2 is SYGVKD. Trimming shortened V by 0 bases and J by 2 bases, and 8 bases separated the two germline ends. The CDR3 has 14 amino acids. The CDR3 DNA is TGTGCCATCAGTGAGTCCGGACTGACCTACGAGCAGTACTTC. Translating it yields CAISESGLTYEQYF.

The table lists this clonotype with a few counts. The J gene is TRBJ2-4, the V gene TRBV29-1; TRBD1 matches 9 bases. Germline CDR1 reads SQVTM; CDR2 reads ANQGSEA. V was clipped by 3 bases and J by 4 bases; unmatched bases: 4. There are 14 residues in the CDR3. The CDR3 bases are TGCAGCGTTGATCCGGGACAGGGTAAAAACATTCAGTACTTC. This sequence encodes CSVDPGQGKNIQYF.

The rearrangement links TRBV2 to TRBJ2-2; TRBD1 aligns across 8 bases. CDR1 and CDR2 from the germline V gene are SNHLY and FYNNEI. J gave up 2 bases and V 2 bases, and 10 bases lay outside the gene matches. The CDR3 length is 18 residues. The CDR3 DNA follows: TGTGCCAGCAGTGAACGGGGTTGGCAGGGGGCTAACACCGGGGAGCTGTTTTTT. Translating it yields CASSERGWQGANTGELFF.

Ten or more counts support this clonotype. V gene TRBV15 combines with J gene TRBJ1-1; D gene unclear. The CDR3 sequence is 15 residues long. V was pared by 0 bases and J by 0 bases, with 8 bases between. The germline V gene has CDR1 LNHNV and CDR2 YYDKDF (reference sequence). CDR3 residues: CATSRDHRMNTEAFF. The CDR3 coding sequence is TGTGCCACCAGCAGAGACCACAGAATGAACACTGAAGCTTTCTTT. Together with reference TRBV15 and TRBJ1-1, the CDR3 gives the full variable domain: DAMVIQNPRYQVTQFGKPVTLSCSQTLNHNVMYWYQQKSSQAPKLLFHYYDKDFNNEADTPDNFQSRRPNTSFCFLDIRSPGLGDTAMYLCATSRDHRMNTEAFFGQGTRLTVV.

In this sample, this clonotype turned up a few times. The chain recombines TRBV4-1 with TRBJ2-5; 9 nucleotides match TRBD2. The CDR3 extends over 16 amino acids. V was pared by 0 bases and J by 6 bases, with 8 bases of the junction left unmatched. Germline V gives CDR1 MGHRA, CDR2 YSYEKL. CDR3: CASSQDLAGGSKTQYF. The CDR3 coding sequence is TGCGCCAGCAGCCAAGATCTCGCGGGAGGGAGTAAGACCCAGTACTTC.

Ten or more counts support this clonotype. The V call is TRBV2, the J call TRBJ1-5, with 7 bases fitting TRBD1. J lost 4 bases, V lost 7 bases, and 4 bases had no gene match. Per the germline V gene, CDR1 is SNHLY and CDR2 is FYNNEI. The CDR3 is made up of 13 amino acids. The CDR3 nucleotides are TGTGCCAGCACTGCGGACAGGAATCAGCCCCAGCATTTT. Its protein is CASTADRNQPQHF.

V gene TRBV5-1 combines with J gene TRBJ1-1; 9 bases fit TRBD1. V gave up 4 bases and J gave up 6 bases; unmatched junction bases: 4. Germline lookup yields CDR1 SGHRS and CDR2 YFSETQ. CDR3 length: 13 residues. This CDR3 is CASSPDRGSEAFF. The CDR3 nucleotides read TGCGCCAGCAGCCCGGACAGGGGTTCTGAAGCTTTCTTT. Full variable domain (outside the CDR3, taken from reference TRBV5-1 and TRBJ1-1): KAGVTQTPRYLIKTRGQQVTLSCSPISGHRSVSWYQQTPGQGLQFLFEYFSETQRNKGNFPGRFSGRQFSNSRSEMNVSTLELGDSALYLCASSPDRGSEAFFGQGTRLTVV.